A selection of T cell receptor beta chains follows, all from one sample in a study of blood T cell repertoires in COVID-19. Using immunoSEQ multiplex PCR, the repertoire was profiled, and TCRdb retains in-frame clones only, with some absent. The repertoire holds some 360,000 clones, with roughly 86% as singletons. Sample: PBMCs or T cells enriched from blood (not recorded which). The source of these receptors is a woman aged 30 to 39 who had been exposed to COVID-19. CDR3s include the opening cysteine and the closing phenylalanine or tryptophan. D genes are given only for firm matches. Expanded clones are given a class, and other clones once, few, many or no size at all.

j_call | v_call | d_call | clone_size | cdr3_nt | cdr3_aa
TRBJ2-7 | TRBV27 | NA | once | TGTGCCAGCAGTTCCTCGTCCGAGCAGTACTTC | CASSSSSEQYF
TRBJ1-5 | TRBV27 | TRBD1 | NA | TGTGCCAGCAGTTTCGGACAGGGGGTGAGTCAGCCCCAGCATTTT | CASSFGQGVSQPQHF
TRBJ2-3 | TRBV28 | TRBD2 | NA | TGTGCCAGCAGTTTCTCTTATAGCGGGAGTTGGACAGATACGCAGTATTTT | CASSFSYSGSWTDTQYF
TRBJ1-2 | TRBV18 | TRBD1 | many | TGTGCCAGCTCACCTTCCGGGACAGGGGGCATTGGCTACACCTTC | CASSPSGTGGIGYTF
TRBJ2-3 | TRBV29-1 | TRBD2 | NA | TGCAGCGTTGAAGATTGGACTAGCGGATCTAGCACAGATACGCAGTATTTT | CSVEDWTSGSSTDTQYF
TRBJ1-1 | TRBV6-2/TRBV6-3 | TRBD1 | once | TGTGCCAGCAGTTGGGGACAGATGAACACTGAAGCTTTCTTT | CASSWGQMNTEAFF
TRBJ2-3 | TRBV7-3 | TRBD1 | NA | TGTGCCAGCAGCCGTTTCGGGACAGGGCCCACAGATACGCAGTATTTT | CASSRFGTGPTDTQYF
TRBJ2-1 | TRBV6-1 | TRBD2 | NA | TGTGCCAGCAGTGAAACCCACCTAGCGGGAGGGCCTATGGGGCAGTTCTTC | CASSETHLAGGPMGQFF
TRBJ2-2 | TRBV28 | TRBD1 | NA | TGTGCCAGCCCCCACGGGGGACAGGGGTCCCACGGGGAGCTGTTTTTT | CASPHGGQGSHGELFF
TRBJ2-2 | TRBV7-3 | TRBD1 | few | TGTGCCAGCAGCTTAAAACCCGGGACAGATCCCCTCACCGGGGAGCTGTTTTTT | CASSLKPGTDPLTGELFF
TRBJ1-1 | TRBV9 | NA | NA | TGTGCCAGCAGCCCACAGAGGAGGGCAAGAATTAACACTGAAGCTTTCTTT | CASSPQRRARINTEAFF
TRBJ1-1 | TRBV9 | TRBD1 | NA | TGTGCCAGCAGCGATGACAGGGGTGGGGACACTGAAGCTTTCTTT | CASSDDRGGDTEAFF
TRBJ1-1 | TRBV11-2 | TRBD1 | NA | TGTGCCAGCAGCCCACCGACAGGGGCTAAGGGAACTGAAGCTTTCTTT | CASSPPTGAKGTEAFF
TRBJ2-3 | TRBV3-1/TRBV3-2 | NA | NA | TGTGCCAGCAGCCTCCGACAGGGACTCCAGGGAGATACGCAGTATTTT | CASSLRQGLQGDTQYF
TRBJ2-1 | TRBV28 | TRBD2 | NA | TGTGCCAGCAGTTTATCCCCTCTCAGTACTAGCGCCTACAATGAGCAGTTCTTC | CASSLSPLSTSAYNEQFF
TRBJ1-5 | TRBV7-2 | NA | once | TGTGCCAGCAGCCCGTCCCCCAATCAGCCCCAGCATTTT | CASSPSPNQPQHF
TRBJ2-1 | TRBV5-1 | TRBD1 | NA | TGCGCCAGCAGCTTGGGGGGACAGGACCACAATGAGCAGTTCTTC | CASSLGGQDHNEQFF
TRBJ2-7 | TRBV27 | TRBD2 | NA | TGTGCCAGCAGTCCCGGGACTAGCGGGAGTTCAGGTCGGGACGAGCAGTACTTC | CASSPGTSGSSGRDEQYF
TRBJ2-3 | TRBV9 | NA | NA | TGTGCCAGCAGCGTAGAAACTCTGCCCGCGACAGATACGCAGTATTTT | CASSVETLPATDTQYF
TRBJ1-3 | TRBV25-1 | NA | NA | TGTGCCAGCAGTCCTCGGGCGGGGATCCCATACTCTGGAAACACCATATATTTT | CASSPRAGIPYSGNTIYF
TRBJ1-6 | TRBV3-1/TRBV3-2 | NA | NA | TGTGCCAGCAGCCAAATAGGAGGGGATAATTCACCCCTCCACTTT | CASSQIGGDNSPLHF
TRBJ1-2 | TRBV25-1 | TRBD1 | NA | TGTGCCAGTGGACAGGGATCCTATGGCTACACCTTC | CASGQGSYGYTF
TRBJ2-1 | TRBV3-1/TRBV3-2 | TRBD2 | NA | TGTGCCAGCAGCCAAGCTTTAGCGGGGGACTCCTCCTACAATGAGCAGTTCTTC | CASSQALAGDSSYNEQFF
TRBJ1-1 | TRBV19 | NA | NA | TGTGCCAGTAGTATCGGGACACCCAGGGTGAACACTGAAGCTTTCTTT | CASSIGTPRVNTEAFF
TRBJ2-1 | TRBV28 | NA | NA | TGTGCCAGCACCCCATTAAGTTGGGGGCTCCTCAACAATGAGCAGTTCTTC | CASTPLSWGLLNNEQFF
TRBJ2-7 | TRBV5-1 | NA | NA | TGCGCCAGTAGCGGACTCACAGGGGACGAGCAGTACTTC | CASSGLTGDEQYF
TRBJ2-7 | TRBV4-2 | TRBD2 | NA | TGTGCCAGCAGCCAAGCCATTCCAGCTAGCGGACATTACGAGCAGTACTTC | CASSQAIPASGHYEQYF
TRBJ1-2 | TRBV7-9 | TRBD1 | NA | TGTGCCAGCAGCCCCCGAGGGGGACAGGGGGCTGTTGGCTACACCTTC | CASSPRGGQGAVGYTF
TRBJ1-5 | TRBV20-1 | NA | NA | TGCAGTGCTAGTCCGGGGGACTTCGGGCCCCAGCATTTT | CSASPGDFGPQHF
TRBJ1-5 | TRBV2 | TRBD1 | NA | TGTGCCAGCAGCGGACAGGACAACAATCAGCCCCAGCATTTT | CASSGQDNNQPQHF
TRBJ2-3 | TRBV5-5 | NA | NA | TGTGCCAGCAGCTTAGTGAGTAGCACAGATACGCAGTATTTT | CASSLVSSTDTQYF
TRBJ1-5 | TRBV12-5 | TRBD1 | NA | TGTGCTAGTGGTTTGAGTCTAAAGACAGGGGAGTCGGGCAATCAGCCCCAGCATTTT | CASGLSLKTGESGNQPQHF
TRBJ1-2 | TRBV6-5 | NA | NA | TGTGCCAACCTCGGGGGGAGGGATAACTATGGCTACACCTTC | CANLGGRDNYGYTF
TRBJ2-3 | TRBV19 | NA | NA | TGTGCCAGTCGTAGTATTAGCCTGAACACAGATACGCAGTATTTT | CASRSISLNTDTQYF
TRBJ1-2 | TRBV10-2 | TRBD1 | NA | TGCGCCAGCAGTGAGACAGGGGCGCCAGCTAACTATGGCTACACCTTC | CASSETGAPANYGYTF
TRBJ2-3 | TRBV5-1 | TRBD2 | NA | TGCGCCAGCAGCTTGGAGAGTGGACTAGTCCCAGATACGCAGTATTTT | CASSLESGLVPDTQYF
TRBJ2-3 | TRBV6-2/TRBV6-3 | NA | NA | TGTGCCAGCAGTTACCTCAGGGCGGGGACAGATACGCAGTATTTT | CASSYLRAGTDTQYF
TRBJ1-6 | TRBV7-9 | TRBD1 | NA | TGTGCCAGCAGCCCCTATCCCGGCAGGGGGTTTCCCCTCCACTTT | CASSPYPGRGFPLHF
TRBJ2-5 | TRBV28 | TRBD2 | NA | TGTGCCAGCAGTACGCCGGGACTAGGAATCCCGGGGACCCAGTACTTC | CASSTPGLGIPGTQYF
TRBJ2-1 | TRBV7-6 | TRBD2 | once | TGTGCCAGCAGCCCATGGACTAGCGGAACCGCCAGCTCCTACAATGAGCAGTTCTTC | CASSPWTSGTASSYNEQFF
TRBJ1-5 | TRBV19 | TRBD1 | few | TGTGCCAGTAGTACCCGGAGGGGCAGGGGGGCCGATAGCAATCAGCCCCAGCATTTT | CASSTRRGRGADSNQPQHF
TRBJ1-3 | TRBV6-1 | NA | NA | TGTGCCAGCAGTGAAGCGAAGACAGGCTCTGGAAACACCATATATTTT | CASSEAKTGSGNTIYF
TRBJ2-5 | TRBV12-3/TRBV12-4 | NA | NA | TGTGCCAGCAGTTTAAACTTACAAGAGACCCAGTACTTC | CASSLNLQETQYF
TRBJ2-1 | TRBV19 | TRBD1 | NA | TGTGCCAGTAGTAAGAACGACAGGGGTGATGAGCAGTTCTTC | CASSKNDRGDEQFF
TRBJ1-2 | TRBV27 | TRBD1 | NA | TGTGCCAGCAGTTTAAGCCCGGACAGGGGGCTTGGTGGCTACACCTTC | CASSLSPDRGLGGYTF
TRBJ1-6 | TRBV9 | TRBD1 | NA | TGTGCCAGCAGCCGAGGGACAGAAAATTCACCCCTCCACTTT | CASSRGTENSPLHF
TRBJ2-1 | TRBV27 | TRBD2 | NA | TGTGCCAGCAGCAACGCCGGGACTAGCGGGACCCGTGAGCAGTTCTTC | CASSNAGTSGTREQFF
TRBJ1-1 | TRBV19 | NA | NA | TGTGCCAGTAGCCGGGAGGGAATGAACACTGAAGCTTTCTTT | CASSREGMNTEAFF
TRBJ1-2 | TRBV29-1 | NA | NA | TGCAGCGTTGAAGATGCGGGCTTTAGGGGCTACACCTTC | CSVEDAGFRGYTF
TRBJ2-7 | TRBV19 | TRBD2 | NA | TGTGCCAGTAGTATCCCCTCGACTAGCGGGAATACCTACGAGCAGTACTTC | CASSIPSTSGNTYEQYF
TRBJ1-2 | TRBV5-4 | TRBD1 | NA | TGTGCCAGCAGCTTTTCAGGACAGGGGGCTAGTGGCTACACCTTC | CASSFSGQGASGYTF
TRBJ1-1 | TRBV27 | TRBD1 | NA | TGTGCCAGCAGTTTCCTGACAGGGAGCGCTGAAGCTTTCTTT | CASSFLTGSAEAFF
TRBJ2-3 | TRBV5-1 | TRBD2 | once | TGCGCCAGCAGCTTGGGGCTAGCGGGAGGCACAGATACGCAGTATTTT | CASSLGLAGGTDTQYF
TRBJ1-5 | TRBV19 | TRBD1 | NA | TGTGCCAGTAGTACCCCAGGGGGGAGCAATCAGCCCCAGCATTTT | CASSTPGGSNQPQHF
TRBJ2-5 | TRBV28 | TRBD2 | NA | TGTGCCAGCAGTTCGGGGGCGGGGGGCGGGGCCCAGTACTTC | CASSSGAGGGAQYF